This TCR beta chain was captured in a study of control samples from healthy donors and cancer patients (dated by TCRdb to the early 2020s). As regards this clone: It has no known antigen specificity. Base qualities are missing; no much larger clone stands one base away.

CDR1 and CDR2 (LNHDA, SQIVND) derive from the germline V gene (reference sequence). The CDR3 numbers 13 residues from cysteine through phenylalanine. Only CDR3 DNA remains: 39 bases, in frame from the first base. Relative to germline, V is 5 bases shorter and J is 8 bases shorter, with 13 bases between their ends. To prepare the library, the immunoSEQ multiplex PCR assay was applied. This immuneACCESS table, as held by TCRdb, lists in-frame sequences with V and J called but not all clones. Of the missing ones, under half trace to an unresolved V gene in checked studies; the others have no known cause. In this sample the table shows some 95,000 clones, about 80% of which occur a single time. The ten largest clones add up to under 12% of the sample.

Sequenced material: blood. The sequence links TRBV19 to TRBJ2-4; TRBD1 is a weak D gene call, 6 bases matching. The source is a woman under 40 in good health. The CDR3 protein sequence reads: CASSPTGSDIQYF. The sequenced DNA: TGTGCCAGTAGTCCTACAGGGTCTGACATTCAGTACTTC.